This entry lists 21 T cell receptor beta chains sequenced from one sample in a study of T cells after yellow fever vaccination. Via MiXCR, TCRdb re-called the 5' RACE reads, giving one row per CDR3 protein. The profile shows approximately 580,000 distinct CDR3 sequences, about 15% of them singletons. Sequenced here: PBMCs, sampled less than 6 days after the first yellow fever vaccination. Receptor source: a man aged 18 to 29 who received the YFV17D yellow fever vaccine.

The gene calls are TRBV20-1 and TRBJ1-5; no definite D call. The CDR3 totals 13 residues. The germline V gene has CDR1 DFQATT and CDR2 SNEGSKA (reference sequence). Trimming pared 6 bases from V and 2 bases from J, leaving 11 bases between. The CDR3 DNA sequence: TGCAGTGCGCTCAGCCAGGGCAATCAGCCCCAGCATTTT. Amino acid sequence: CSALSQGNQPQHF.

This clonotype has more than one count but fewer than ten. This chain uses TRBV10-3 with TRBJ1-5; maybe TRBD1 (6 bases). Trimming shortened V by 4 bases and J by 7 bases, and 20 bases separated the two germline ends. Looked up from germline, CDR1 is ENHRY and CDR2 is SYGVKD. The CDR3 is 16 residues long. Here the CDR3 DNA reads TGTGCCATCAGTGCCACGGGACAAACGGGGGGGCAGCCCCAGCATTTT. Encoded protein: CAISATGQTGGQPQHF.

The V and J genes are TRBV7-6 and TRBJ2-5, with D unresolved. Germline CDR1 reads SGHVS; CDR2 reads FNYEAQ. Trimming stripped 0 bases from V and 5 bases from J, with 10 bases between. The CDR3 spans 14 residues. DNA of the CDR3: TGTGCCAGCAGCTTAGCAGGGCCACCGGAGACCCAGTACTTC. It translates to CASSLAGPPETQYF.

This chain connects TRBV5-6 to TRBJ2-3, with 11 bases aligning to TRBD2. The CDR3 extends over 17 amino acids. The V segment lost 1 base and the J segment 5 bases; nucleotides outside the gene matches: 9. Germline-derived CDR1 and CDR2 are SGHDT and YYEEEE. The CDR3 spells CASSLSSGGQAGDTQYF. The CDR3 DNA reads TGTGCCAGCAGCTTGTCTAGCGGGGGGCAGGCGGGAGATACGCAGTATTTT.

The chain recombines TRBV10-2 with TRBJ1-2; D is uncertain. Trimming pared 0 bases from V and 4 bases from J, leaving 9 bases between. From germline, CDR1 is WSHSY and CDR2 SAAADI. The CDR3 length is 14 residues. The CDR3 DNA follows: TGCGCCAGCAGTGAGTCAAGGGCGGGCTATGGCTACACCTTC. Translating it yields CASSESRAGYGYTF.

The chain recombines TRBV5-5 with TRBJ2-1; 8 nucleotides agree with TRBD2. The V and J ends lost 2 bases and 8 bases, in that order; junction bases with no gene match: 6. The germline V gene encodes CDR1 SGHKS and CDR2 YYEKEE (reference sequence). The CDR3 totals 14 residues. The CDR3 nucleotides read TGTGCCAGCAGCTTACTAGCGGAAGGGCATGAGCAGTTCTTC. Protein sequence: CASSLLAEGHEQFF. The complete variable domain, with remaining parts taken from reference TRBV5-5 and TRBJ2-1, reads DAGVTQSPTHLIKTRGQQVTLRCSPISGHKSVSWYQQVLGQGPQFIFQYYEKEERGRGNFPDRFSARQFPNYSSELNVNALLLGDSALYLCASSLLAEGHEQFFGPGTRLTVL.

The CDR3 coding sequence is TGTGCCAGCAGCCAAGACAGGGTTCGCACTGAAGCTTTCTTT. Encoded protein: CASSQDRVRTEAFF. The J gene is TRBJ1-1, the V gene TRBV14; possibly TRBD1 for D (5 bases). CDR3 length: 14 residues. The germline V gene encodes CDR1 SGHDN and CDR2 FVKESK. Trimming cost V 0 bases and J 4 bases, with 9 bases left between them.

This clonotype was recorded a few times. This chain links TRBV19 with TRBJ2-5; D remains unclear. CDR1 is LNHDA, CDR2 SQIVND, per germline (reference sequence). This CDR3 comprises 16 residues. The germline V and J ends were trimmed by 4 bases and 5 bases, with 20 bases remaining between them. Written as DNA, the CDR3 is TGTGCCAGTAGTAAACCGTCGGGCAGCCACCGTGAGACCCAGTACTTC. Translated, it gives CASSKPSGSHRETQYF.

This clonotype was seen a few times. DNA of the CDR3: TGTGCCAGCAGCCCGGGGGGACAGAGCTCCTACGAGCAGTACTTC. Amino acids: CASSPGGQSSYEQYF. This chain links TRBV7-2 with TRBJ2-7; either TRBD1 or TRBD2 may supply D (7 bases each). The CDR3 is 15 amino acids. Germline V CDR1 and CDR2: SGHTA, FQGNSA. V was shortened by 5 bases and J by 0 bases, with 14 bases between the two germline ends.

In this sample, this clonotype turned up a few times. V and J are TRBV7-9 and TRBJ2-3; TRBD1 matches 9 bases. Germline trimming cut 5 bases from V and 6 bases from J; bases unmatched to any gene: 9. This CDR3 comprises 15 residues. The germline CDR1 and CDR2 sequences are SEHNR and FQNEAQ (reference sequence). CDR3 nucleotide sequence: TGTGCCAGCAGCCCAAGGGACAGGGATTCGGATACGCAGTATTTT. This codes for CASSPRDRDSDTQYF.

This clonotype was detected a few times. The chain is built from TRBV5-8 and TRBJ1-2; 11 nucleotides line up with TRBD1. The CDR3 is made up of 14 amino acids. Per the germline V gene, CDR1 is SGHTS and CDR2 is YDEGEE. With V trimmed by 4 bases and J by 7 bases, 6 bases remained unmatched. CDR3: CASSPRTGGSGYTF. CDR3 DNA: TGTGCCAGCAGCCCCCGGACAGGGGGCAGTGGCTACACCTTC.

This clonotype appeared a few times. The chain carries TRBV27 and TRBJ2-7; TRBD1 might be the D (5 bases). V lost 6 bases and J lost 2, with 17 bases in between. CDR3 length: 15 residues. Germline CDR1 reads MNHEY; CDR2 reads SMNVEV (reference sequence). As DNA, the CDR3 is TGTGCCAGCAGGTTTGGGGCCGGGCCCCCCTACGAGCAGTACTTC. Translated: CASRFGAGPPYEQYF.

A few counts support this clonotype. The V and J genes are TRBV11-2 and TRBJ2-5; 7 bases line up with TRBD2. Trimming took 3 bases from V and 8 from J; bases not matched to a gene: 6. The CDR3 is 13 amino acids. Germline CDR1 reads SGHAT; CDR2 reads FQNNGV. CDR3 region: CASSFSGVVTQYF. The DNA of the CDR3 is TGTGCCAGCAGCTTCAGCGGGGTGGTAACCCAGTACTTC. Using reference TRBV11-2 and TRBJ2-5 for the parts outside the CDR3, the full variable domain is EAGVAQSPRYKIIEKRQSVAFWCNPISGHATLYWYQQILGQGPKLLIQFQNNGVVDDSQLPKDRFSAERLKGVDSTLKIQPAKLEDSAVYLCASSFSGVVTQYFGPGTRLLVL.

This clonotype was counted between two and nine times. The CDR3 DNA reads TGTGCCAGCAGTGACCGGACAGGAGATTACGAGCAGTACTTC. Amino acid sequence: CASSDRTGDYEQYF. The chain employs TRBV6-2 or TRBV6-3 and TRBJ2-7, with TRBD1 matching over 7 bases. The CDR3 runs 14 residues. V lost 5 bases and J lost 4; bases outside the gene matches: 8. Germline V gives CDR1 MNHEY, CDR2 SVGEGT.

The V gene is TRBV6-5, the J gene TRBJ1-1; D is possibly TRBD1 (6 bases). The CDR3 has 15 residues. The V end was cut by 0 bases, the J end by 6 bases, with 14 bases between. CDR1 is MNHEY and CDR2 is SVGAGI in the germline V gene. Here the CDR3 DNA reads TGTGCCAGCAGTTACTCACCAGGGGAATTCGCTGAAGCTTTCTTT. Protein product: CASSYSPGEFAEAFF.

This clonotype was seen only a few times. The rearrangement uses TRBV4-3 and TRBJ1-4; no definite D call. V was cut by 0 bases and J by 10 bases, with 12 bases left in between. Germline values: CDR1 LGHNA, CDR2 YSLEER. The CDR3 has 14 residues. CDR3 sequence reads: CASSQEWASGKLFF. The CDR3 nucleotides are TGCGCCAGCAGCCAAGAGTGGGCCTCCGGAAAACTGTTTTTT.

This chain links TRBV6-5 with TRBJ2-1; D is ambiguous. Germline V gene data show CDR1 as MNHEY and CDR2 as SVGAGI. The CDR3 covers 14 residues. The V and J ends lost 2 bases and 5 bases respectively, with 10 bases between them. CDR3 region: CASSYGDNDNEQFF. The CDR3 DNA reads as TGTGCCAGCAGTTACGGGGATAACGACAATGAGCAGTTCTTC.

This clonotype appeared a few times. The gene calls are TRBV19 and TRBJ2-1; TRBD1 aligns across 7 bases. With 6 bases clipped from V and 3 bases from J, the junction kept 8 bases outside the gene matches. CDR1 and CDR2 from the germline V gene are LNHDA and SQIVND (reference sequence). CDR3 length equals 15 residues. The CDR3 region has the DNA TGTGCCAGTAGATCCGGGACAGTAATCTACAATGAGCAGTTCTTC. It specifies CASRSGTVIYNEQFF.

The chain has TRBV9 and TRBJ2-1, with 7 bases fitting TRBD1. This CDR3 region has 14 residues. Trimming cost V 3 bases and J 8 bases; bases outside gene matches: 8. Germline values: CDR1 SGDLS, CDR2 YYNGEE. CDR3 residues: CASSAPGGSYEQFF. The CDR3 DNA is TGTGCCAGCAGCGCCCCAGGGGGTAGCTATGAGCAGTTCTTC.

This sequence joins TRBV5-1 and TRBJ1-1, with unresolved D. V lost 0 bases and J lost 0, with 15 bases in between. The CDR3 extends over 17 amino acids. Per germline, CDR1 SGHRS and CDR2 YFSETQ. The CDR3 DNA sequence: TGCGCCAGCAGCTTGGAGGGATGGGGAGAAATGAACACTGAAGCTTTCTTT. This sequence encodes CASSLEGWGEMNTEAFF. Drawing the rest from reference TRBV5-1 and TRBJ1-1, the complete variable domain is KAGVTQTPRYLIKTRGQQVTLSCSPISGHRSVSWYQQTPGQGLQFLFEYFSETQRNKGNFPGRFSGRQFSNSRSEMNVSTLELGDSALYLCASSLEGWGEMNTEAFFGQGTRLTVV.

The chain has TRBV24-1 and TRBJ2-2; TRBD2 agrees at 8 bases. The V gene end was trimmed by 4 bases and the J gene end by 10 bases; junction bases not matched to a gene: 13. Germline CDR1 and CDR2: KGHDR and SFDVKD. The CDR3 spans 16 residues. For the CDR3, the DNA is TGTGCCACCAGTGACCCTCGGCGGGGGGCGGTGGAGGAGCTGTTTTTT. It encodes CATSDPRRGAVEELFF.